Listed below are T cell receptor beta chains from one sample, sequenced in a study of CD8+ T cells in alopecia areata. Here immunoSEQ multiplex PCR was the method, and the copy in TCRdb shows in-frame clones only, minus some. Of 200,000 to 250,000 clones listed, about 53% were seen once; the top ten hold around 0.46%. Sequenced here: CD4+ T cells sorted from blood, sampled at week 0. These receptor sequences come from a human donor with alopecia areata. Both conserved end residues are part of each CDR3. The order of the fields is J gene, clone size, V gene, D gene, CDR3 protein, CDR3 DNA. D genes are given only for firm matches. Size is omitted from some rows. Given values are once, few, many or a class for expanded clones.

>TRBJ2-7|few|TRBV2|-
CASRGGTDKQYF
TGTGCCAGCAGGGGTGGGACGGACAAGCAGTACTTC
>TRBJ1-5|few|TRBV5-1|TRBD1
CASSPGTGSHQPQHF
TGCGCCAGCAGCCCCGGGACAGGGTCGCATCAGCCCCAGCATTTT
>TRBJ2-6|-|TRBV2|TRBD1
CASSRDRGPGANVLTF
TGTGCCAGCAGTAGGGACAGGGGGCCTGGGGCCAACGTCCTGACTTTC
>TRBJ2-6|-|TRBV7-3|-
CASSQDVSGANVLTF
TGTGCCAGCAGCCAAGATGTCTCTGGGGCCAACGTCCTGACTTTC
>TRBJ1-1|few|TRBV10-3|-
CAMREALNTEAFF
TGTGCCATGAGAGAAGCGTTGAACACTGAAGCTTTCTTT
>TRBJ2-1|-|TRBV6-5|-
CASISPSGNEQFF
TGTGCCAGCATCTCCCCCAGCGGCAATGAGCAGTTCTTC
>TRBJ2-1|-|TRBV6-5|TRBD2
CASSSGRGYNEQFF
TGTGCCAGCAGTAGCGGGAGGGGCTACAATGAGCAGTTCTTC
>TRBJ2-7|-|TRBV9|TRBD2
CASSVEGLAGTEQYF
TGTGCCAGCAGCGTAGAGGGACTAGCGGGGACCGAGCAGTACTTC
>TRBJ1-2|few|TRBV7-9|TRBD1
CASSPGQVYGYTF
TGTGCCAGCAGCCCAGGACAGGTTTATGGCTACACCTTC
>TRBJ1-1|-|TRBV29-1|TRBD1
CSTSPGQFTHTEAFF
TGCAGCACTAGTCCGGGACAGTTTACTCACACTGAAGCTTTCTTT
>TRBJ1-5|-|TRBV18|TRBD1
CASSGNPRTGIGNQPQHF
TGTGCCAGCTCAGGCAATCCTCGGACAGGGATTGGCAATCAGCCCCAGCATTTT
>TRBJ2-1|-|TRBV15|TRBD2
CATSRGGREGRSYNEQFF
TGTGCCACCAGCAGAGGAGGGCGGGAGGGCCGATCCTACAATGAGCAGTTCTTC
>TRBJ2-7|few|TRBV5-6|TRBD1
CASSWRVGTGGTYEQYF
TGTGCCAGCAGCTGGAGGGTTGGGACAGGGGGAACCTACGAGCAGTACTTC
>TRBJ1-1|few|TRBV5-1|-
CASSLALITEAFF
TGCGCCAGCAGCTTGGCCCTAATCACTGAAGCTTTCTTT
>TRBJ2-7|-|TRBV5-1|TRBD2
CASSLVQRGTYEQYF
TGCGCCAGCAGCTTGGTACAGCGGGGGACCTACGAGCAGTACTTC
>TRBJ1-5|-|TRBV30|TRBD1
CAWSVGGGRNQPQHF
TGTGCCTGGAGTGTAGGGGGCGGACGCAATCAGCCCCAGCATTTT
>TRBJ2-7|-|TRBV5-1|TRBD2
CASSATSGSLSSYEQYF
TGCGCCAGCAGCGCAACTAGCGGGAGCTTGTCGTCCTACGAGCAGTACTTC
>TRBJ2-1|-|TRBV4-2|-
CASSHGGSYNEQFF
TGTGCCAGCAGCCACGGGGGATCCTACAATGAGCAGTTCTTC
>TRBJ1-4|-|TRBV4-1|-
CASSQGTVEKLFF
TGCGCCAGCAGCCAGGGTACGGTTGAAAAACTGTTTTTT
>TRBJ2-6|-|TRBV29-1|-
CSVSGQGGTGANVLTF
TGCAGCGTATCAGGACAGGGAGGGACTGGGGCCAACGTCCTGACTTTC
>TRBJ1-5|few|TRBV12-5|-
CASSGLNQPQHF
TGTGCTAGTTCAGGGCTCAATCAGCCCCAGCATTTT
>TRBJ1-2|-|TRBV4-2|TRBD1
CASSQVGQSYGYTF
TGTGCCAGCAGCCAAGTGGGACAGTCGTATGGCTACACCTTC
>TRBJ2-3|-|TRBV4-1|-
CASRRSEGTDTQYF
TGCGCCTCCCGGAGATCTGAGGGGACAGATACGCAGTATTTT
>TRBJ2-5|-|TRBV14|-
CASSPRGYQETQYF
TGTGCCAGCAGCCCACGTGGTTACCAAGAGACCCAGTACTTC
>TRBJ2-3|-|TRBV5-1|-
CASSLGSTDTQYF
TGCGCCAGCAGCTTGGGTAGCACAGATACGCAGTATTTT
>TRBJ2-7|-|TRBV6-5|TRBD1
CASRDQGALSYEQYF
TGTGCCAGCAGAGACCAGGGGGCTTTATCCTACGAGCAGTACTTC
>TRBJ2-7|-|TRBV27|-
CASRAGRAFGEQYF
TGTGCCAGCAGGGCAGGGAGAGCCTTCGGCGAGCAGTACTTC
>TRBJ2-1|once|TRBV9|TRBD2
CASSVVSGRIYEQFF
TGTGCCAGCAGCGTAGTTAGCGGGAGGATATATGAGCAGTTCTTC
>TRBJ1-2|-|TRBV30|TRBD1
CAWTEQTGYGYTF
TGTGCCTGGACCGAGCAGACAGGGTATGGCTACACCTTC
>TRBJ1-6|-|TRBV30|TRBD1
CAWSAHRGANSPLHF
TGTGCCTGGAGTGCCCACAGGGGAGCAAATTCACCCCTCCACTTT
>TRBJ1-1|-|TRBV30|-
CAWGRAGTEAFF
TGTGCCTGGGGACGGGCGGGCACTGAAGCTTTCTTT
>TRBJ2-5|-|TRBV29-1|-
CSVEVHPAGETQYF
TGCAGCGTTGAAGTGCACCCTGCAGGGGAGACCCAGTACTTC
>TRBJ1-2|-|TRBV30|-
CAWSPPNLGGGYTF
TGTGCCTGGAGCCCTCCCAACCTCGGAGGAGGCTACACCTTC
>TRBJ2-1|-|TRBV4-1|TRBD2
CASSLKASGGPSSYNEQFF
TGCGCCAGCAGCCTAAAAGCTAGCGGGGGGCCCAGCTCCTACAATGAGCAGTTCTTC
>TRBJ1-2|-|TRBV2|-
CASKRTEYGYTF
TGTGCCAGCAAGCGGACGGAGTACGGCTACACCTTC
>TRBJ1-2|few|TRBV29-1|TRBD1
CSSTLTGGRGYTF
TGCAGCTCAACCCTTACAGGGGGCCGTGGCTACACCTTC
>TRBJ1-4|few|TRBV7-9|-
CASSWKGTTNEKLFF
TGTGCCAGCAGCTGGAAGGGAACGACTAATGAAAAACTGTTTTTT
>TRBJ2-3|-|TRBV6-5|-
CASSTVTSAADTQYF
TGTGCCAGCAGTACCGTAACCAGCGCAGCAGATACGCAGTATTTT
>TRBJ2-2|-|TRBV5-1|TRBD1
CASSWLTGGTTGELFF
TGCGCCAGCAGCTGGCTGACAGGGGGCACCACCGGGGAGCTGTTTTTT
>TRBJ2-5|few|TRBV9|-
CASSVGNQETQYF
TGTGCCAGCAGCGTAGGGAACCAAGAGACCCAGTACTTC
>TRBJ2-4|-|TRBV30|-
CAWSVEGVVDVAKNIQYF
TGTGCCTGGAGTGTAGAAGGGGTCGTAGATGTAGCCAAAAACATTCAGTACTTC
>TRBJ2-3|-|TRBV30|-
CAWSRSTDTQYF
TGTGCCTGGAGCCGGAGCACAGATACGCAGTATTTT
>TRBJ2-1|-|TRBV2|TRBD2
CASSEQRLAANEQFF
TGTGCCAGCAGTGAGCAGAGACTAGCGGCAAATGAGCAGTTCTTC
>TRBJ1-1|few|TRBV5-1|-
CASSLDLLNTEAFF
TGCGCCAGCAGCTTGGACCTCCTGAACACTGAAGCTTTCTTT
>TRBJ1-1|-|TRBV5-6|-
CASSRSGSYYTEAFF
TGTGCCAGCAGCCGTTCCGGGTCCTATTACACTGAAGCTTTCTTT
>TRBJ2-5|-|TRBV11-3|TRBD1
CASSTDREYQETQYF
TGTGCCAGCAGCACTGACAGGGAATATCAAGAGACCCAGTACTTC
>TRBJ2-7|-|TRBV29-1|TRBD1
CSVEGDRAYEQYF
TGCAGCGTTGAAGGCGACAGGGCCTACGAGCAGTACTTC
>TRBJ1-2|few|TRBV5-1|-
CASSLAGGTQEGYTF
TGCGCCAGCAGCTTGGCCGGGGGGACTCAGGAGGGCTACACCTTC
>TRBJ2-7|-|TRBV30|-
CAWSFRGNPSYEQYF
TGTGCCTGGAGCTTCAGGGGCAATCCCTCCTACGAGCAGTACTTC
>TRBJ2-3|-|TRBV7-9|-
CASLAVGTDTQYF
TGTGCCAGTCTGGCGGTGGGCACAGATACGCAGTATTTT
>TRBJ2-3|-|TRBV19|-
CASSIDGREDTQYF
TGTGCCAGTAGTATTGACGGGCGCGAAGATACGCAGTATTTT
>TRBJ2-7|-|TRBV7-9|-
CASSQYLGYEQYF
TGTGCCAGCAGCCAATACCTGGGATACGAGCAGTACTTC
>TRBJ1-1|-|TRBV2|-
CASSEVARTEAFF
TGTGCCAGCAGTGAAGTGGCTAGAACTGAAGCTTTCTTT
>TRBJ2-7|-|TRBV19|-
CASSTTRRYEQYF
TGTGCCAGTAGTACGACTCGCCGCTACGAGCAGTACTTC
>TRBJ1-3|-|TRBV18|-
CASSPQGISSGNTIYF
TGTGCCAGCTCACCCCAGGGAATCAGCTCTGGAAACACCATATATTTT
>TRBJ2-3|-|TRBV7-8|TRBD2
CASSPGGSTQYF
TGTGCCAGCAGCCCGGGAGGGTCTACGCAGTATTTT
>TRBJ2-3|-|TRBV30|TRBD1
CAWSQTGSPHYF
TGTGCCTGGAGCCAGACAGGGAGTCCGCATTATTTT
>TRBJ1-5|few|TRBV30|TRBD1
CAWRVGDRATNQPQHF
TGTGCCTGGAGGGTTGGGGACAGGGCTACAAATCAGCCCCAGCATTTT
>TRBJ2-1|few|TRBV6-1|TRBD1
CASQHTGGSIHEQFF
TGTGCCAGCCAGCACACAGGGGGCTCAATTCATGAGCAGTTCTTC
>TRBJ2-5|-|TRBV5-4|TRBD1
CASSLGQGRAQYF
TGTGCCAGCAGCCTGGGACAGGGGAGGGCCCAGTACTTC